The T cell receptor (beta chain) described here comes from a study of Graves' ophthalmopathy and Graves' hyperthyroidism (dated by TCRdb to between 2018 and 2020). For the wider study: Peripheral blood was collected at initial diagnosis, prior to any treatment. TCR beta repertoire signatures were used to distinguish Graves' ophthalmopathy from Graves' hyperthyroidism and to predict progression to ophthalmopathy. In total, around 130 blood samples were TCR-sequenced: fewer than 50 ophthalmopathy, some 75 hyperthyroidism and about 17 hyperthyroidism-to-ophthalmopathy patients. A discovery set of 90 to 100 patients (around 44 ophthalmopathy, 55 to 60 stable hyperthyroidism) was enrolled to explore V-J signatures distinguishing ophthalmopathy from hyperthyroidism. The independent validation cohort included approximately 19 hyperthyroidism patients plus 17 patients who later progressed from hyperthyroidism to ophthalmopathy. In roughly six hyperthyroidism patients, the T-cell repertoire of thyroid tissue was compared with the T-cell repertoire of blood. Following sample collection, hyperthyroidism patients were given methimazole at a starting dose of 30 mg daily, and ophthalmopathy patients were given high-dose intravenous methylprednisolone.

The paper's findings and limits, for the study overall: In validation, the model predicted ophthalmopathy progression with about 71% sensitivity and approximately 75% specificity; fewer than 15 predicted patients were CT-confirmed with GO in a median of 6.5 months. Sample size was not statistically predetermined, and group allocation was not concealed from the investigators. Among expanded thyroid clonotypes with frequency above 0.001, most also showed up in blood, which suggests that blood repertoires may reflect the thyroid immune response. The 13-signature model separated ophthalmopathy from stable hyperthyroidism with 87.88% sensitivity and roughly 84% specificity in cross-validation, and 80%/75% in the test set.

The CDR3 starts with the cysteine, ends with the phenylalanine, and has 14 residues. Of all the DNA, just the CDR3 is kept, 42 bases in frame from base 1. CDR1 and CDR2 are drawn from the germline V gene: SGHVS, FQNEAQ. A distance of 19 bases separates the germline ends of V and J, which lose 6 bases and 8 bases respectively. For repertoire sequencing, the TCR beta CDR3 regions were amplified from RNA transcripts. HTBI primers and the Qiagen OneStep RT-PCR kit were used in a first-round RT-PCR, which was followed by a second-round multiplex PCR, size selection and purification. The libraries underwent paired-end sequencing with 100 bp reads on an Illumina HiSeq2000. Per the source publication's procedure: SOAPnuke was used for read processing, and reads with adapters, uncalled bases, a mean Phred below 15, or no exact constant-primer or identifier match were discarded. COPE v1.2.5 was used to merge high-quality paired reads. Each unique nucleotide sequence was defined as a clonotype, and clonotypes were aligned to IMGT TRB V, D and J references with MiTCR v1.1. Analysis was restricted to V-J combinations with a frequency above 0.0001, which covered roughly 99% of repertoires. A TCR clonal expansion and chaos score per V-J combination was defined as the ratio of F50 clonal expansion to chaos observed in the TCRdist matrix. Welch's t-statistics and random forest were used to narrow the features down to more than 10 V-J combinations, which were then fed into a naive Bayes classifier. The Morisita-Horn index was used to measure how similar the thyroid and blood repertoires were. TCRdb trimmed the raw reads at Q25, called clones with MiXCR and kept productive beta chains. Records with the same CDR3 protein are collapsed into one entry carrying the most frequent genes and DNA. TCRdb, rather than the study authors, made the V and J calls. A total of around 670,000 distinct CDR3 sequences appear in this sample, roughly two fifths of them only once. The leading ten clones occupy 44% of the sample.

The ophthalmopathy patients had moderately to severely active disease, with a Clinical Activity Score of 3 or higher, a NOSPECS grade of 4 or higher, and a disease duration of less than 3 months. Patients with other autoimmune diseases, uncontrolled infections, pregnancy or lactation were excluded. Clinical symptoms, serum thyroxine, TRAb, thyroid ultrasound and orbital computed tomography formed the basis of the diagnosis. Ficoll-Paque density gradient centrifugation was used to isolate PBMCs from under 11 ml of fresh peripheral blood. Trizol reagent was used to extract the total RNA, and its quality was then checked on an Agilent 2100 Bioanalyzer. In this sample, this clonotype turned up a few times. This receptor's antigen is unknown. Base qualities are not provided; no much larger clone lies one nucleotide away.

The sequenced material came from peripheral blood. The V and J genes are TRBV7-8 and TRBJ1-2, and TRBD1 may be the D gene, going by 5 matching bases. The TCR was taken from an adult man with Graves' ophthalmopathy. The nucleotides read TGTGCCAGCAGTGTGGAACACTTGACAGCCGGCTACACCTTC. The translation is CASSVEHLTAGYTF.